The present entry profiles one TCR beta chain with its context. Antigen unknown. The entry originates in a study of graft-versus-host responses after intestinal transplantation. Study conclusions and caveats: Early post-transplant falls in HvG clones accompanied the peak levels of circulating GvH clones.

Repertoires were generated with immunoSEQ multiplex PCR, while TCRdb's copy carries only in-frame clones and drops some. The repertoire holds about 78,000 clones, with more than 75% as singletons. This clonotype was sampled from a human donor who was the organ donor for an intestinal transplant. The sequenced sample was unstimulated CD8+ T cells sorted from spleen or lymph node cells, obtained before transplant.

For the CDR3, the DNA is TGTGCCAGCAGTTCCCAGGGACTCTACGAGCAGTACTTC. It translates to CASSSQGLYEQYF. The chain recombines TRBV27 with TRBJ2-7, with D maybe TRBD2 (6 bases). The CDR3 is 13 amino acids. The germline V gene encodes CDR1 MNHEY and CDR2 SMNVEV (reference sequence). V dropped 4 bases and J dropped 3 bases, with 10 bases sitting between them.